This passage covers 11 T cell receptor beta chains from one sample sequenced in a study of beta chain features in type 1 diabetes. Findings of the study overall: Shorter TCRB CDR3s, moderately but significantly so, were found in Type 1 diabetes patients in all four CD4+ subsets.

Their antigen targets remain unknown. Sequenced material consisted of expressed TCRB transcripts (all of the isolated RNA was reverse transcribed). The table came from immunoSEQ multiplex PCR; TCRdb's copy has only in-frame clones and leaves some out. The data show about 650,000 clones, with 9.5% to 15% seen just once and more than 0.1% held by the top ten. Sequencing used naive CD4+ T cells from blood. All receptors come from a man under 40 with type 1 diabetes.

The chain combines TRBV19 with TRBJ1-1, with D maybe TRBD1 (5 bases). V lost 5 bases, J lost 0 bases, and 13 bases lay in between. Germline V CDR1 and CDR2: LNHDA, SQIVND (reference sequence). The CDR3 totals 15 residues. The CDR3 here is CASSSKTVMNTEAFF. The CDR3, as DNA: TGTGCCAGTAGTTCAAAGACAGTAATGAACACTGAAGCTTTCTTT. Together with reference TRBV19 and TRBJ1-1, the CDR3 gives the full variable domain: DGGITQSPKYLFRKEGQNVTLSCEQNLNHDAMYWYRQDPGQGLRLIYYSQIVNDFQKGDIAEGYSVSREKKESFPLTVTSAQKNPTAFYLCASSSKTVMNTEAFFGQGTRLTVV.

This chain connects TRBV6-6 to TRBJ2-5; no reliable D call. The germline CDR1 and CDR2 sequences are MNHNY and SVGAGI (reference sequence). The CDR3 has 14 amino acids. Trimming removed 2 bases at V and 0 bases at J, with 7 bases between. The CDR3 bases are TGTGCCAGCAGTTACGAAGAGTACCAAGAGACCCAGTACTTC. This translates into CASSYEEYQETQYF.

This clone was seen only a few times. The genes are TRBV7-8 and TRBJ1-5; D gene unclear. This CDR3 is built from 15 residues. Trimming stripped 7 bases from V and 2 bases from J, with 15 bases between. Germline values: CDR1 SGHVS, CDR2 FQNEAQ. The CDR3 region has the DNA TGTGCCAGCAATCCTGGCCTACAGCGCAATCAGCCCCAGCATTTT. Its protein product is CASNPGLQRNQPQHF.

V usage is TRBV5-1 and J usage is TRBJ1-2; 7 bases align to TRBD1. Germline values: CDR1 SGHRS, CDR2 YFSETQ. With 4 bases clipped from V and 4 bases from J, the junction kept 1 base outside the gene matches. The CDR3 sequence is 12 residues long. The CDR3 DNA sequence: TGCGCCAGCAGCCGACAGGGCTATGGCTACACCTTC. It specifies CASSRQGYGYTF.

The V call is TRBV7-2, the J call TRBJ1-6; TRBD1 matches 8 bases. The V segment lost 5 bases and the J segment 9 bases; nucleotides outside the gene matches: 12. The CDR3 contains 16 residues. Germline V gives CDR1 SGHTA, CDR2 FQGNSA. The CDR3 region is CASSQTSGGAGSPLHF. CDR3 DNA: TGTGCCAGCAGCCAAACCTCAGGGGGCGCGGGTTCACCCCTCCACTTT.

This clone was seen only a few times. The chain couples TRBV5-1 to TRBJ2-3; possible D gene TRBD1, 5 bases. The V gene's germline CDR1 is SGHRS and CDR2 YFSETQ. The CDR3 runs to 15 residues. V was pared by 2 bases and J by 2 bases, with 12 bases between. CDR3 residues: CASSFQGGATDTQYF. The CDR3 DNA reads TGCGCCAGCAGCTTCCAGGGCGGTGCCACAGATACGCAGTATTTT.

This clone has more than one count but fewer than ten. CDR3 loop: CASSQTSGGASETQYF. DNA for the CDR3: TGCGCCAGCAGCCAAACTAGCGGGGGGGCCTCCGAGACCCAGTACTTC. The chain has TRBV4-3 and TRBJ2-5; 13 positions match TRBD2. The CDR3 runs to 16 residues. The junction had 5 bases not matched to a gene; V was cut back by 2 bases and J by 5 bases. CDR1 LGHNA and CDR2 YSLEER come from the germline V gene.

In this sample, this clone turned up a few times. The chain links TRBV4-1 to TRBJ2-7; 8 nucleotides line up with TRBD1. CDR1 and CDR2 (germline): MGHRA, YSYEKL. V shed 3 bases and J 0 bases; nucleotides not matched to a gene: 7. The CDR3 runs 16 residues. CDR3 region: CASSQDGQGPSYEQYF. As DNA, the CDR3 is TGCGCCAGCAGCCAGGACGGACAGGGCCCCTCCTACGAGCAGTACTTC.

This clone came up a few times. The chain has TRBV7-9 and TRBJ2-5; no clear D gene. V was shortened by 7 bases and J by 2 bases, with 8 bases between the two germline ends. This CDR3 has 12 amino acids. Germline V CDR1 and CDR2: SEHNR, FQNEAQ (reference sequence). The CDR3 DNA follows: TGTGCCAGCACCGATTATCAAGAGACCCAGTACTTC. This sequence encodes CASTDYQETQYF.

This clone appeared a few times. This chain joins TRBV6-1 and TRBJ2-7; TRBD1 agrees at 8 bases. V shed 6 bases, J shed 2 bases, and the junction held 6 bases outside the gene matches. Germline V gives CDR1 MNHNS, CDR2 SASEGT. The CDR3 covers 14 residues. CDR3 nucleotide sequence: TGTGCCAGCAGGAGCGACAGGGGCACCTACGAGCAGTACTTC. Its translation: CASRSDRGTYEQYF.

This clone was seen a handful of times. The V gene is TRBV30, the J gene TRBJ2-3; tentative D call: TRBD1 (6 bases). The CDR3 extends over 14 amino acids. Trimming removed 0 bases at V and 3 bases at J, with 10 bases between. Germline V lookup: CDR1 GTSNPN, CDR2 SVGIG (reference sequence). The CDR3 is CAWSVSQGTDTQYF. The CDR3 DNA reads as TGTGCCTGGAGTGTTTCACAGGGAACAGATACGCAGTATTTT.